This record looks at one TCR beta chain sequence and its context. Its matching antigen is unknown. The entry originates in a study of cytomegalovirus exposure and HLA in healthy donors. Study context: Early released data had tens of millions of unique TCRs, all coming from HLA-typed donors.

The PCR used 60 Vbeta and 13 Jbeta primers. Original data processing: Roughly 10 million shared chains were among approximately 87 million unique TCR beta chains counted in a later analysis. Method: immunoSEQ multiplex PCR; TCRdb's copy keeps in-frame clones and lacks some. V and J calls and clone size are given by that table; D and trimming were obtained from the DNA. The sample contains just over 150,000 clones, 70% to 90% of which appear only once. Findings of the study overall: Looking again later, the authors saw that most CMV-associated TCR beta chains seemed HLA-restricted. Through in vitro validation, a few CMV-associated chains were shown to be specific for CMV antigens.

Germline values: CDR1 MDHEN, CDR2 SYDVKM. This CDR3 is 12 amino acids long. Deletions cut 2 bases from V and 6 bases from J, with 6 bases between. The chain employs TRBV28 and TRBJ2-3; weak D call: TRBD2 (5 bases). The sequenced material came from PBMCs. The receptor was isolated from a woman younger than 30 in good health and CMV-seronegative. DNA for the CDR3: TGTGCCAGCAGTTTAGGGGAGGATACGCAGTATTTT. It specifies CASSLGEDTQYF.